A selection of T cell receptor beta chains follows, all from one sample in a study of regulatory T cells in long-lasting Graves disease. MiXCR, applied by TCRdb to the multiplex PCR reads, yields one record per CDR3 protein. The sample holds more than 400,000 distinct CDR3 sequences, 16% seen once. The sample was also reused in another study, on T cells in Graves' hyperthyroidism and ophthalmopathy.

The source material was peripheral blood mononuclear cells (PBMCs), sampled at new diagnosis, from a patient treated with antithyroid drugs. The origin of the receptors is a young woman with Graves disease. CDR3s include the opening cysteine and the closing phenylalanine or tryptophan. D genes are given only for firm matches. Expanded clones get a size class; other rows say once, few or many, or leave the size out.

d_call,j_call,clone_size,v_call,cdr3_nt,cdr3_aa
TRBD1,TRBJ1-1,.,TRBV20-1,TGCAGTGCCGAGACAGGGGCTATCGCGGGCTCCGAAGCTTTCTTT,CSAETGAIAGSEAFF
.,TRBJ1-2,many,TRBV11-2,TGTGCCACCGAAAGACAGCGCTATGGCTACACCTTC,CATERQRYGYTF
TRBD1,TRBJ2-6,.,TRBV7-9,TGTGCCAGCAGCCCCCGGACAGGGCAAAGCTCTGGGGCCAACGTCCTGACTTTC,CASSPRTGQSSGANVLTF
.,TRBJ2-1,many,TRBV12-3/TRBV12-4,TGTGCCAGCAGTTTTTTGCCCAGCGGGTCAACCTACAATGAGCAGTTCTTC,CASSFLPSGSTYNEQFF
TRBD1,TRBJ2-3,many,TRBV7-3,TGTGCCAGCAGCTTCGATCAGGGGGCTATGTCGAGAATCACAGATACGCAGTATTTT,CASSFDQGAMSRITDTQYF
.,TRBJ2-1,few,TRBV6-5,TGTGCCAGCAGTTACGTTTCTGCCCTAGCGATCTTC,CASSYVSALAIF
.,TRBJ1-5,.,TRBV3-1,TGTGCCAGCAGCCAGGGGGGTCAGCCCCCGCATTTT,CASSQGGQPPHF
TRBD2,TRBJ2-1,many,TRBV24-1,TGTGCCACCAGTGATTTTCTAGCGGGATCCTACAATGAGCAGTTCTTC,CATSDFLAGSYNEQFF
.,TRBJ1-4,few,TRBV5-6,TGTGCCAGCAGCTTTATCGGCAGAGAGAATGAAAAACTGTTTTTT,CASSFIGRENEKLFF
.,TRBJ1-5,few,TRBV19,TGTGCCAGTAGGTTAGTTTTTAAGGGGACACGCGATCAGCCCCAGCATTTT,CASRLVFKGTRDQPQHF
TRBD1,TRBJ2-7,few,TRBV19,TGTGCCAGTAGTATTTCGACAGGGAACTCCTACGAGCAGTACTTC,CASSISTGNSYEQYF
.,TRBJ2-5,.,TRBV11-3,TGTGCCAGCAGCTTAGCGTTTGAAGAGACCCAGTACTTC,CASSLAFEETQYF
.,TRBJ2-1,many,TRBV12-3/TRBV12-4,TGTGCCAGCAGCCCTCTACGGGATGAGCAGTTCTTC,CASSPLRDEQFF
.,TRBJ1-2,few,TRBV14,TGTGCCAGCAGCCCCTTTTTCGGGAGCGACTATGGCTACACCTTC,CASSPFFGSDYGYTF
TRBD2,TRBJ2-3,once,TRBV12-3/TRBV12-4,TGTGCCAGCAGGGGGAGCGGGATAGATACGCAGTATTTT,CASRGSGIDTQYF
.,TRBJ2-4,many,TRBV11-2,TGTGCCAGCAGCCCCTCACTGGGGGCCAAAAACATTCAGTACTTC,CASSPSLGAKNIQYF
.,TRBJ2-7,few,TRBV19,TGTGCCAGCAGCACCGGACTAATCTACGAGCAGTACTTC,CASSTGLIYEQYF
.,TRBJ2-1,many,TRBV3-1,TGTGCCAGCATAGGACTCGATGAGCAGTTCTTC,CASIGLDEQFF
.,TRBJ2-1,once,TRBV5-4,TGTGCCAGCAGCGGTGTGGGGGAGGCCTCCTACAATGAGCAGTTCTTC,CASSGVGEASYNEQFF
.,TRBJ1-5,many,TRBV11-2,TGTGCCAGCAGCTTACGGCAGAATCAGCCCCAGCATTTT,CASSLRQNQPQHF
.,TRBJ2-3,.,TRBV11-2,TGTGCCAGCAGCTTAAATAGGGTTGCAGATACGCAGTATTTT,CASSLNRVADTQYF
TRBD2,TRBJ2-3,many,TRBV7-9,TGTGCCAGCATCTGGCGGGAGGACACAGATACGCAGTATTTT,CASIWREDTDTQYF
TRBD1,TRBJ2-7,many,TRBV3-1,TGTGCCAGCAGCAACCAGGGACAGGGCTATCGAAACTTC,CASSNQGQGYRNF
.,TRBJ1-5,many,TRBV12-3/TRBV12-4,TGTGCCAGCACCCTTGGGGGGGGACGCAATCAGCCCCAGCATTTT,CASTLGGGRNQPQHF
.,TRBJ1-2,many,TRBV5-1,TGCGCCAGCAGCAGCCGGAGCTATGGCTACACCTTC,CASSSRSYGYTF
.,TRBJ2-1,few,TRBV5-1,TGCGCCAGCAGCTTGGTGGGCAGGGGTAACTACAATGAGCAGTTCTTC,CASSLVGRGNYNEQFF
.,TRBJ2-2,many,TRBV5-1,TGTGCCAGCAGTTATCAGACAGGGAACACCGGGGAGCTGTTTTTT,CASSYQTGNTGELFF
.,TRBJ1-2,many,TRBV7-8,TGTGCCAGCAGCTCCGGGGGGACCAACTATGGCTACACCTTC,CASSSGGTNYGYTF
.,TRBJ2-2,many,TRBV5-1,TGCGCCAGCAGACCTCTTCCCCCGAGGACCGGGGAGCTGTTTTTT,CASRPLPPRTGELFF
TRBD2,TRBJ2-1,.,TRBV20-1,TGCAGTGCTAGTTGGGGAGGGCAGAATGAGCAGTTCTTC,CSASWGGQNEQFF
.,TRBJ2-1,many,TRBV29-1,TGCAGCGTTGTTGCCTACAATGAGCAGTTCTTC,CSVVAYNEQFF
.,TRBJ2-4,many,TRBV6-1,TGTGCCAGCGCCTCTAGGTCCGGAAACATTCAGTACTTC,CASASRSGNIQYF
.,TRBJ1-2,.,TRBV18,TGTGCCAGCTCACCAAACAGGGAAGGGGGTGGCTACACCTTC,CASSPNREGGGYTF
TRBD1,TRBJ2-1,.,TRBV5-5,TGTGCCAGCAGCTTTTTTGGGGGACAGGGGGCCCAGCAGCAGTTCTTC,CASSFFGGQGAQQQFF
.,TRBJ2-1,.,TRBV12-3/TRBV12-4,TGTGCCAGCACCTTAGGGAATGAGCAGTTCTTC,CASTLGNEQFF
.,TRBJ2-1,few,TRBV20-1,TGCAGTGCTAGAGACTCTTCCCGTCCCAGCGGAGGGGCCCTCTACAATGAGCAGTTCTTC,CSARDSSRPSGGALYNEQFF
.,TRBJ2-2,many,TRBV11-2,TGTGCCAGCAGCAAAGCAGGGCTCACCGGGGAGCTGTTTTTT,CASSKAGLTGELFF
.,TRBJ2-4,.,TRBV20-1,TGCAGTGCTATTGACAGAGCCAAAAACATTCAGTACTTC,CSAIDRAKNIQYF
.,TRBJ2-1,.,TRBV4-3,TGCGCCAGCAGCCAAGACCGTGTAGGCCGATACAATGAGCAGTTCTTC,CASSQDRVGRYNEQFF
TRBD1,TRBJ2-5,once,TRBV28,TGTGCCAGCAGTTTGGTCGGGACAGGGCGCCAAGAGACCCAGTACTTC,CASSLVGTGRQETQYF
.,TRBJ2-3,.,TRBV4-3,TGCGCCAGCAGCCAAGAACCAACAGCGGCAACTAGCACAGATACGCAGTATTTT,CASSQEPTAATSTDTQYF
TRBD2,TRBJ2-1,few,TRBV7-9,TGTGCCAGCAGCTTACATAGCGGGGCCTACAATGAGCAGTTCTTC,CASSLHSGAYNEQFF
TRBD2,TRBJ2-1,many,TRBV11-2,TGTGCCAGCAGCTTAGTCGGGAGGCAGGGTTTCAATGAGCAGTTCTTC,CASSLVGRQGFNEQFF
TRBD1,TRBJ2-6,many,TRBV12-3/TRBV12-4,TGTGCCAGCAGCCCGGACAGGGGCTGGGGCGACTCTGGGGCCAACGTCCTGACTTTC,CASSPDRGWGDSGANVLTF
.,TRBJ2-3,few,TRBV9,TGTGCCAGCAGCGTAGTCACAGATACGCAGTATTTT,CASSVVTDTQYF
.,TRBJ1-1,.,TRBV15,TGTGCCTACCGGAGGAGTTTGAACACTGAAGCTTTCTTT,CAYRRSLNTEAFF